This is a list of T cell receptor beta chains from one sample in a study of shared clonotypes between healthy human individuals. Sequenced by immunoSEQ multiplex PCR; TCRdb stores in-frame clones only, minus some. The sample has around 600,000 clones; around 96% are singletons. The sequencing sample was made of naive CD8+ T cells sorted from blood. These TCRs come from a woman in her twenties or thirties in good health. CDR3s include the opening cysteine and the closing phenylalanine or tryptophan. A D gene is named only where the DNA matches it firmly. Clone size is shown for a subset of rows, as once, few, many or a class of expanded clone.

>.|TRBJ1-2|TRBV4-1|.
CASSQIAGGYTF
TGCGCCAGCAGCCAAATTGCTGGGGGCTACACCTTC
>.|TRBJ1-1|TRBV10-3|.
CAISEPNPAGTEAFF
TGTGCCATCAGTGAGCCGAATCCTGCAGGGACTGAAGCTTTCTTT
>.|TRBJ1-2|TRBV4-1|.
CASSHTGTTYGYTF
TGCGCCAGCAGCCACACCGGGACGACCTATGGCTACACCTTC
>few|TRBJ2-1|TRBV7-9|.
CASSSNEQFF
TGTGCCAGCAGCTCTAATGAGCAGTTCTTC
>.|TRBJ2-5|TRBV4-2|.
CASSQALGESETQYF
TGTGCCAGCAGCCAAGCTCTAGGAGAATCGGAGACCCAGTACTTC
>.|TRBJ2-1|TRBV7-2|.
CASSSESAEEYIWGRFF
TGTGCCAGCAGCTCCGAGTCCGCGGAGGAATATATATGGGGGCGGTTCTTC
>.|TRBJ2-1|TRBV11-2|.
CASSLYGPESYYNEQFF
TGTGCCAGCAGCTTATACGGGCCGGAGTCGTACTACAATGAGCAGTTCTTC
>.|TRBJ2-5|TRBV27|TRBD1
CASRFTGEETQYF
TGTGCCAGCAGATTTACAGGGGAAGAGACCCAGTACTTC
>.|TRBJ2-6|TRBV4-1|.
CAAGVVSGANVLTF
TGCGCCGCAGGGGTGGTCTCTGGGGCCAACGTCCTGACTTTC
>.|TRBJ1-1|TRBV19|.
CASSVDRGTEAFF
TGTGCCAGTAGTGTGGACCGTGGCACTGAAGCTTTCTTT
>.|TRBJ2-7|TRBV6-1|.
CASSPRGKSYEQYF
TGTGCCAGCAGTCCGCGGGGCAAGAGCTACGAGCAGTACTTC
>.|TRBJ1-3|TRBV30|.
CAWSEGFGNTIYF
TGTGCCTGGAGTGAGGGTTTTGGAAACACCATATATTTT
>.|TRBJ2-7|TRBV19|.
CASSIVQGVHEQYF
TGTGCCAGTAGTATAGTGCAGGGCGTCCACGAGCAGTACTTC
>.|TRBJ2-4|TRBV19|.
CASREPGLTAKNIQYF
TGTGCCAGTAGGGAACCGGGACTTACAGCCAAAAACATTCAGTACTTC
>.|TRBJ2-7|TRBV5-1|TRBD1
CASSLTGGQLYEQYF
TGCGCCAGCAGCCTAACAGGGGGACAACTCTACGAGCAGTACTTC
>.|TRBJ2-2|TRBV19|.
CASKGGGTGELFF
TGTGCCAGTAAGGGAGGAGGCACCGGGGAGCTGTTTTTT
>.|TRBJ1-3|TRBV7-4|.
CASSLGPRVPPGNTIYF
TGTGCCAGCAGCTTAGGCCCCAGGGTGCCCCCTGGAAACACCATATATTTT
>.|TRBJ1-5|TRBV19|.
CASRPKRGHNQPQHF
TGTGCCAGTAGACCGAAAAGGGGCCACAATCAGCCCCAGCATTTT
>.|TRBJ1-1|TRBV5-1|.
CASSPTIRGNTEAFF
TGCGCCAGCAGCCCTACTATAAGGGGAAACACTGAAGCTTTCTTT
>.|TRBJ1-1|TRBV5-5|.
CASSLDRNTEAFF
TGTGCCAGCAGTTTAGACAGGAACACTGAAGCTTTCTTT
>.|TRBJ1-6|TRBV7-9|.
CASSFGGTSPLHF
TGTGCCAGCAGCTTCGGGGGTACCTCACCCCTCCACTTT
>.|TRBJ2-2|TRBV28|.
CASKEGYTGELFF
TGTGCCAGCAAGGAAGGCTACACCGGGGAGCTGTTTTTT
>.|TRBJ2-7|TRBV6-5|TRBD1
CASSYAQGALEQYF
TGTGCCAGCAGTTACGCACAGGGGGCGCTCGAGCAGTACTTC
>once|TRBJ1-2|TRBV5-1|TRBD1
CASSSRDRGVDGYTF
TGCGCCAGCAGCTCCCGGGACAGGGGGGTAGATGGCTACACCTTC
>.|TRBJ2-7|TRBV5-6|.
CASSSRPTWNEQYF
TGTGCCAGCAGCTCCCGACCTACGTGGAACGAGCAGTACTTC
>.|TRBJ2-7|TRBV5-8|TRBD1
CASSTRTGSF
TGTGCCAGCAGCACCCGGACAGGGTCCTTC
>.|TRBJ2-1|TRBV5-4|.
CASSLGSGEQFF
TGTGCCAGCAGCTTGGGTTCAGGGGAGCAGTTCTTC